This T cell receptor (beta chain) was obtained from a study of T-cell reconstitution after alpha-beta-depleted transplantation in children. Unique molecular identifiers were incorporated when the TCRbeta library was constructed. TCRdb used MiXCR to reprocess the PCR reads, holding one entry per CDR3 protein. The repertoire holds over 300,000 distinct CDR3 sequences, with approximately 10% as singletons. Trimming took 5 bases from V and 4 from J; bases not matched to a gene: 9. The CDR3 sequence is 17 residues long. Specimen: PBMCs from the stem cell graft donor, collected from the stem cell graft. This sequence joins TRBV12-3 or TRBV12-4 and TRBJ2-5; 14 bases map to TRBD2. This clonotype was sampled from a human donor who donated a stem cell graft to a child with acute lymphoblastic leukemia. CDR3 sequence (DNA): TGTGCCAGCAGTGGAGGTTTCGGGACTAGCGGGGGAGAGACCCAGTACTTC. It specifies CASSGGFGTSGGETQYF.